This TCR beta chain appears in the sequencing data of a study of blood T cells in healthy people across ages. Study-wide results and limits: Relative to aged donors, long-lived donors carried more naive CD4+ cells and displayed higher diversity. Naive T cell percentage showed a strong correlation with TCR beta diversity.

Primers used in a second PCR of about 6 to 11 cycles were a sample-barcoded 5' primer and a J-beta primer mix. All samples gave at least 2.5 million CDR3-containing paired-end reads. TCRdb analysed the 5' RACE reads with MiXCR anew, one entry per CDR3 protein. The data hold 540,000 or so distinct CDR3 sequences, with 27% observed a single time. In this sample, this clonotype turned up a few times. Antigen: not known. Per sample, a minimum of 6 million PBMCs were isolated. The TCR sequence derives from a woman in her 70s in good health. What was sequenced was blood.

The CDR3 reads CASSPPTGGGYTF. As DNA, the CDR3 is TGTGCCAGCAGTCCGCCGACAGGGGGAGGCTACACCTTC. This chain connects TRBV6-5 to TRBJ1-2; 9 nucleotides agree with TRBD1. CDR3 size: 13 residues. Germline V gives CDR1 MNHEY, CDR2 SVGAGI. V shed 5 bases, J shed 8 bases, and the junction held 6 bases outside the gene matches.